These T cell receptor beta chains were read from a single sample in a study of cytomegalovirus exposure and HLA in healthy donors. TCRdb's table, derived via immunoSEQ multiplex PCR, lists solely in-frame clones and lacks some. The data show 150,000 or so clones, roughly 77% seen once. The sequenced sample consisted of PBMCs. The origin of the receptors is a young man in good health and CMV-seropositive. The CDR3 runs from the conserved cysteine through the conserved F or W. A D gene is named only where the DNA matches it firmly. Rows give clone size only sometimes, using once, few, many, or a class for an expanded clone.

clone size	J gene	V gene	D gene	CDR3 DNA	CDR3 protein
.	TRBJ2-7	TRBV29-1	.	TGCAGCGTTGTCGGGACGGGACTCTACGAGCAGTACTTC	CSVVGTGLYEQYF
.	TRBJ1-1	TRBV19	.	TGTGCCAGTAGCGACAGGACGAACACTGAAGCTTTCTTT	CASSDRTNTEAFF
.	TRBJ1-1	TRBV28	TRBD1	TGTGCCAGCAGTCCCGGGACAGGGGCAGTCACTGAAGCTTTCTTT	CASSPGTGAVTEAFF
.	TRBJ2-7	TRBV27	TRBD1	TGTGCCAGCAGTTTCGTTCCTTTCGGACAGGGCCCCAGCGAGCAGTACTTC	CASSFVPFGQGPSEQYF
.	TRBJ2-5	TRBV7-2	.	TGTGCCAGCAGCCCGGGGACTGGAGAGACCCAGTACTTC	CASSPGTGETQYF
.	TRBJ2-7	TRBV5-1	TRBD1	TGCGCCAGCAGCTTGGGGACAGGGTCGGTTTCCCCTCTCCACGAGCAGTACTTC	CASSLGTGSVSPLHEQYF
.	TRBJ1-5	TRBV6-5	.	TGTGCCAGCAGCCCTGGCGGGTCTGGCAATCAGCCCCAGCATTTT	CASSPGGSGNQPQHF
.	TRBJ2-2	TRBV11-2	TRBD1	TGTGCCAGCAGCCGAACGGACAGGGCTGGTGGGGAGCTGTTTTTT	CASSRTDRAGGELFF
few	TRBJ2-7	TRBV15	.	TGTGCCACCAGCAGAGATCACAGCTCCTACGAGCAGTACTTC	CATSRDHSSYEQYF
.	TRBJ1-2	TRBV5-4	.	TGTGCCAGCAGCTTGGACAGGGAGGGCGGCTACACCTTC	CASSLDREGGYTF
.	TRBJ2-1	TRBV30	TRBD2	TGTGCCTGGAGTACCCTAGCGGGAGGGGGGCAGTTCTTC	CAWSTLAGGGQFF
.	TRBJ2-5	TRBV5-4	TRBD2	TGTGCCAGCAGCTCAACCGGGACTAGCTTTGAGACCCAGTACTTC	CASSSTGTSFETQYF
.	TRBJ2-1	TRBV6-1	TRBD2	TGTGCCAGCAGACCCCTAGCGGGAGTTGGCAATGAGCAGTTCTTC	CASRPLAGVGNEQFF
.	TRBJ1-2	TRBV5-5	TRBD1	TGTGCCAGCAGCCTCACAGGGGCGGGTGGCTACACCTTC	CASSLTGAGGYTF
.	TRBJ2-3	TRBV30	.	TGTGCCTGGAGAGGGGGATTTGGGTCAGATACGCAGTATTTT	CAWRGGFGSDTQYF
.	TRBJ2-1	TRBV11-3	TRBD2	TGTGCCAGCAGCTTAGGACTAGCGGGGAGCGATGAGCAGTTCTTC	CASSLGLAGSDEQFF
few	TRBJ2-1	TRBV4-2	.	TGTGCCAGCAGCCAAGACCCGGGGGATGACAATGAGCAGTTCTTC	CASSQDPGDDNEQFF
.	TRBJ2-5	TRBV10-1	.	TGCGCCAGCAGTGAGTCGGGGGCTAGCGGAAAAGAGACCCAGTACTTC	CASSESGASGKETQYF
once	TRBJ2-4	TRBV4-2	TRBD2	TGTGCCAGCAGCCACCCCGGGGGGCGGGAGGGGGGCATTCAGTACTTC	CASSHPGGREGGIQYF
once	TRBJ2-1	TRBV7-2	TRBD2	TGTGCCAGCAGCTCGCCGGGACTAGCGGGAGAGGGTGAGCAGTTCTTC	CASSSPGLAGEGEQFF
few	TRBJ2-1	TRBV7-3	TRBD1	TGTGCCAGCAGCCTCTACCTCTCGACAGGGGGGGACAATGAGCAGTTCTTC	CASSLYLSTGGDNEQFF
.	TRBJ1-1	TRBV30	TRBD1	TGTGCCTGGAGACAGGGGTGGAACACTGAAGCTTTCTTT	CAWRQGWNTEAFF
.	TRBJ2-7	TRBV30	.	TGTGCCTGGAGTGTAACGGACGAGCAGTACTTC	CAWSVTDEQYF
few	TRBJ2-2	TRBV5-1	TRBD1	TGCGCCAGCAGCATCGGACAGGGGCACACCGGGGAGCTGTTTTTT	CASSIGQGHTGELFF
.	TRBJ2-1	TRBV6-1	TRBD2	TGTGCCAGCAGTGAAGAGAGCGGGAGCTCCTACAATGAGCAGTTCTTC	CASSEESGSSYNEQFF
.	TRBJ2-1	TRBV5-4	TRBD2	TGTGCCAGCAGGTTAGCGGGAGGGGTACGGAATGAGCAGTTCTTC	CASRLAGGVRNEQFF